Below, one T cell receptor beta chain is given with its context. Antigen unknown. The sample is drawn from a study of T cell repertoires in cytomegalovirus infection. Study-level background: Recently identified HLA-C-restricted CMV epitopes and well-studied HLA-B-restricted CMV epitopes were used by the study. Signatures in public TCR beta sequences pointed to both CMV infection and matching HLA type.

Study observations and caveats: The response measured ex vivo was dominated by TCR beta clonotypes (HLA-C-restricted and CMV-specific).

MiXCR, run by TCRdb on the reads, gives a single entry per CDR3 protein. The repertoire holds hundreds of thousands of distinct CDR3 sequences, with around a third as singletons. The TCR originated in a human donor in good health (CMV status not recorded). Some clones in this sample may be carry-over from other donors' samples. Sequences were derived from cultured CD8+ T cells from PBMCs, sampled from culture after CMV antigen stimulation.

This CDR3 reads CASRLTEPPPDSYNEQFF. The CDR3 DNA follows: TGTGCCAGCAGGTTGACCGAGCCACCACCAGATAGTTACAATGAGCAGTTCTTC. The chain uses TRBV5-5 and TRBJ2-1, with unresolved D. CDR3 length equals 18 residues. Germline V CDR1 and CDR2: SGHKS, YYEKEE (reference sequence). V dropped 5 bases and J dropped 4 bases, with 25 bases sitting between them.